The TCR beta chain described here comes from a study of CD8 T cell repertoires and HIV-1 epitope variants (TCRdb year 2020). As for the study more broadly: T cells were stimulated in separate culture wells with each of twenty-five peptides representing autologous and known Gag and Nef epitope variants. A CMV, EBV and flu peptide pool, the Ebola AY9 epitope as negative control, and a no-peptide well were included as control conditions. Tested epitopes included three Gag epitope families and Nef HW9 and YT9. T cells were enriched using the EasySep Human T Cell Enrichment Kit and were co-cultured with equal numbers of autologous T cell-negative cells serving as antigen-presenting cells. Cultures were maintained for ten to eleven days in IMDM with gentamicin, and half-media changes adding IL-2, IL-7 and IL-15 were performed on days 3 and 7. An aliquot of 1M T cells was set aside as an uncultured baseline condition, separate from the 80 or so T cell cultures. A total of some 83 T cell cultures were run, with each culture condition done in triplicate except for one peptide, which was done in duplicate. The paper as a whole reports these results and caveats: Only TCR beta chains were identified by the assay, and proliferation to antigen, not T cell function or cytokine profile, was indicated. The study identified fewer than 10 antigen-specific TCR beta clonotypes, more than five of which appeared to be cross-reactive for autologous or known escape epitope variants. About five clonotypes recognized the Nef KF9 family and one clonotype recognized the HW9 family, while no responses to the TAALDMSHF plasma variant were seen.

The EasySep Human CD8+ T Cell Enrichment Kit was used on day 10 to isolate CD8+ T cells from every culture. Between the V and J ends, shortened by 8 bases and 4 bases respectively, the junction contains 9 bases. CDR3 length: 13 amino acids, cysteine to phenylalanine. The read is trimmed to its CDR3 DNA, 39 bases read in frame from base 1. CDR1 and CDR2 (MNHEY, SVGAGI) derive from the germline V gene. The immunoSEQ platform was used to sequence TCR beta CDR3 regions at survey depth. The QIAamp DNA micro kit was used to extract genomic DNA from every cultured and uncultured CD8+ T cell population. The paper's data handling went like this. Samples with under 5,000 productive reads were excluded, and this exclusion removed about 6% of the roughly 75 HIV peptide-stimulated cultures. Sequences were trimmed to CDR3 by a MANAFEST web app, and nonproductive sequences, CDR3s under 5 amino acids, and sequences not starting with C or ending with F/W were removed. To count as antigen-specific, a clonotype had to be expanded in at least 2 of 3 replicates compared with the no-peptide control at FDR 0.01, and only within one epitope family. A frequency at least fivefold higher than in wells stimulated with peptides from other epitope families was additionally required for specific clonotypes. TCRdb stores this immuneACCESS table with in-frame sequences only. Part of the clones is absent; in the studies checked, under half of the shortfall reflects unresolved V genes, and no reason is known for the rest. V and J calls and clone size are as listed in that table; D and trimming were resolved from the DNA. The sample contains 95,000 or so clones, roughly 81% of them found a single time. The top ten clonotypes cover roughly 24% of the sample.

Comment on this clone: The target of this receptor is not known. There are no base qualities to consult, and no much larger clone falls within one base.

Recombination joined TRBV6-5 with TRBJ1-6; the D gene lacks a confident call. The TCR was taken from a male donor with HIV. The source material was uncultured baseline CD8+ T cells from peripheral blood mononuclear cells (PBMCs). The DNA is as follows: TGTGCCAGCTCCGAGGGTTATAATTCACCCCTCCACTTT. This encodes CASSEGYNSPLHF.